This T cell receptor beta chain is drawn from a study of CD4 and CD8 cells across lung adenocarcinoma regions. Only a few counts were recorded for this clonotype. TCRdb reprocessed the PCR reads via MiXCR and lists one record per CDR3 protein. The profile shows roughly 13,000 distinct CDR3 sequences, approximately 44% of them singletons. CDR1 and CDR2 (germline): LNHNV, YYDKDF (reference sequence). The CDR3 consists of 19 residues. Trimming left V 1 base short and J 0 bases short, with 16 bases between. Material for sequencing was CD4+ T cells from the center of a lung tumor. V is TRBV15 and J is TRBJ2-6; possible D gene TRBD1, 5 bases. The TCR comes from a male donor with lung adenocarcinoma. The CD4 and CD8 labels of this study may be unreliable. The CDR3 reads CATSRGVPGLSSGANVLTF. The DNA for the CDR3 is TGTGCCACCAGCAGAGGGGTCCCAGGGCTGAGCTCTGGGGCCAACGTCCTGACTTTC.